A single sample is the source of the 26 T cell receptor beta chains below, sequenced in a study of blood T cells in healthy people across ages. A J-beta primer mix and a sample-barcoded 5' primer were used in a second PCR of roughly 6 to 11 cycles. Each CDR3 protein is one row after TCRdb ran MiXCR on the 5' RACE reads. The top ten clones hold about 2.1% of a sample with over 1,500,000 distinct CDR3 sequences, less than 50% of them seen once. The sample comprised blood. The receptors derive from a middle-aged woman in good health.

The V and J genes are TRBV4-3 and TRBJ2-1; D may be TRBD2 (7 bases). The CDR3 sequence is 13 residues long. CDR1 is LGHNA and CDR2 is YSLEER in the germline V gene. The V and J ends lost 1 base and 13 bases respectively, with 14 bases between them. The CDR3 DNA is TGCGCCAGCAGCCAAGGAGGGGGACTACCTCAGTTCTTC. Translating it yields CASSQGGGLPQFF.

The chain carries TRBV11-3 and TRBJ2-6; weak D call: TRBD1 (5 bases). V lost 4 bases and J 4 bases, leaving 11 bases between the germline ends. The CDR3 extends over 15 amino acids. Per germline, CDR1 SGHNT and CDR2 YENEEA. CDR3 nucleotides: TGTGCCAGCAGCTCGTCAGGGTGGGGGGCCAACGTCCTGACTTTC. Translation: CASSSSGWGANVLTF.

CDR3 loop: CASSLARLSPLDSTQYF. DNA of the CDR3: TGCGCCAGCAGCTTGGCTCGTCTCTCCCCCCTCGATTCGACCCAGTACTTC. This chain joins TRBV5-1 and TRBJ2-5, with no clear D. V was clipped by 0 bases and J by 7 bases, with 22 bases between them. The CDR3 is 17 residues long. Germline values: CDR1 SGHRS, CDR2 YFSETQ.

A few counts support this clonotype. The V gene is TRBV7-2, the J gene TRBJ2-3; D gene unclear. The germline CDR1 and CDR2 sequences are SGHTA and FQGNSA. This CDR3 contains 15 residues. V lost 2 bases and J 0 bases, leaving 9 bases between the germline ends. The CDR3 DNA reads TGTGCCAGCAGCTTAAATACAGCTAGCACAGATACGCAGTATTTT. Translated, it gives CASSLNTASTDTQYF.

The chain joins TRBV5-1 to TRBJ2-5; 8 positions match TRBD2. CDR3 length: 16 residues. Germline V gives CDR1 SGHRS, CDR2 YFSETQ. V was clipped by 0 bases and J by 11 bases; unmatched bases: 15. The CDR3 region is CASSLEGTRNGGEQYF. CDR3 nucleotides: TGCGCCAGCAGCTTGGAGGGGACTAGGAATGGAGGAGAGCAGTACTTC.

The sample holds one count of this clonotype. J is TRBJ2-1 and V is TRBV11-2; 9 nucleotides agree with TRBD1. The V segment lost 5 bases and the J segment 10 bases; nucleotides outside the gene matches: 18. CDR1 is SGHAT, CDR2 FQNNGV, per germline. This CDR3 has 17 amino acids. The CDR3 sequence is CASSHYPGTGRSNEQFF. The CDR3 bases are TGTGCCAGCAGCCATTACCCCGGGACAGGGCGATCCAACGAGCAGTTCTTC.

The chain uses TRBV5-6 and TRBJ1-2; D might be TRBD1 (5 bases). Trimming stripped 4 bases from V and 6 bases from J, with 16 bases between. The CDR3 sequence is 14 residues long. The V gene's germline CDR1 is SGHDT and CDR2 YYEEEE. For the CDR3, the DNA is TGTGCCAGCAGCCAAGTCAGGGTACCTCATGGCTACACCTTC. The encoded protein is CASSQVRVPHGYTF. Based on the CDR3 plus reference TRBV5-6 and TRBJ1-2, the full variable domain is DAGVTQSPTHLIKTRGQQVTLRCSPKSGHDTVSWYQQALGQGPQFIFQYYEEEERQRGNFPDRFSGHQFPNYSSELNVNALLLGDSALYLCASSQVRVPHGYTFGSGTRLTVV.

The chain carries TRBV29-1 and TRBJ2-1; 9 nucleotides line up with TRBD2. Germline loops: CDR1 SQVTM, CDR2 ANQGSEA. This CDR3 has 16 residues. Germline trimming cut 4 bases from V and 4 bases from J; bases unmatched to any gene: 11. CDR3 residues: CSVGMGSGGGYNEQFF. The CDR3 DNA reads as TGCAGCGTTGGTATGGGTAGCGGGGGTGGGTACAATGAGCAGTTCTTC.

In its sample, this clonotype was seen a few times. The chain employs TRBV28 and TRBJ2-1; a possible D gene is TRBD1 (6 bases). Germline assignment: CDR1 MDHEN and CDR2 SYDVKM. This CDR3 region has 14 residues. The V end lost 4 bases, the J end lost 5 bases, and 12 bases lay between the germline ends. CDR3 in DNA: TGTGCCAGCAGTTGGATGGGGACAAACAATGAGCAGTTCTTC. This sequence encodes CASSWMGTNNEQFF.

This clonotype was observed a handful of times. The rearrangement uses TRBV12-3 or TRBV12-4 and TRBJ2-7, with D unresolved. The CDR3 has 12 amino acids. The V gene lost 6 bases and the J gene lost 2 bases, with 8 bases spanning the gap. Here the CDR3 reads CASSTLTYEQYF. As DNA, the CDR3 is TGTGCCAGCAGCACCCTAACCTACGAGCAGTACTTC.

This clonotype was detected a few times. The chain carries TRBV12-3 or TRBV12-4 and TRBJ2-7; D gene uncertain. The V and J ends lost 4 bases and 4 bases respectively, with 14 bases between them. The length of the CDR3 is 14 residues. The CDR3 sequence: CASSSISSVYEQYF. The DNA of the CDR3 is TGTGCCAGCAGTTCGATTAGTTCGGTTTACGAGCAGTACTTC.

The rearrangement joins TRBV14 to TRBJ2-3; D not certain. The CDR3 runs 15 residues. Germline lookup yields CDR1 SGHDN and CDR2 FVKESK. V lost 0 bases and J 4 bases, leaving 11 bases between the germline ends. This CDR3 reads CASSQDLVGSDTQYF. The CDR3 DNA reads TGTGCCAGCAGCCAAGATTTGGTAGGATCAGATACGCAGTATTTT.

This clonotype appeared a few times. With a much larger clone just one base away, this may be a read error. This rearrangement joins TRBV7-2 to TRBJ2-1; 7 bases are a match to TRBD1. The DNA end is a closer match to TRBJ2-7, so the J assignment may be wrong. CDR3 size: 15 residues. Germline CDR1 and CDR2: SGHTA and FQGNSA. As DNA, the CDR3 is TGTGCCAGCAGCTTAGACAGGGGCTCCTACAATGAGCAGTACTTC. Encoded protein: CASSLDRGSYNEQYF.

This chain joins TRBV5-1 and TRBJ1-1, with D maybe TRBD1 (5 bases). This CDR3 region has 14 residues. The V and J ends lost 4 bases and 1 base respectively, with 11 bases between them. CDR1 is SGHRS, CDR2 YFSETQ, per germline. As DNA, the CDR3 is TGCGCCAGCAGCAGGGGACTGGCGAACACTGAAGCTTTCTTT. The encoded protein is CASSRGLANTEAFF.

This chain uses TRBV6-1 with TRBJ2-7; the match to TRBD1 covers 8 bases. The CDR3 is 15 residues long. The V segment lost 7 bases and the J segment 5 bases; nucleotides outside the gene matches: 13. Germline values: CDR1 MNHNS, CDR2 SASEGT. The CDR3 is CASILAQGAAHEQYF. The CDR3 coding sequence is TGTGCCAGCATCCTCGCCCAGGGGGCGGCGCACGAGCAGTACTTC.

This sequence joins TRBV9 and TRBJ1-2; unclear D gene. CDR3 size: 14 residues. Germline lookup yields CDR1 SGDLS and CDR2 YYNGEE. Trimming took 0 bases from V and 5 from J, leaving 11 bases between them. The CDR3 region has the DNA TGTGCCAGCAGCGTAGCGCTTGGGGTATATGGCTACACCTTC. Translating gives CASSVALGVYGYTF.

In this sample, this clonotype turned up a few times. V and J are TRBV3-1 and TRBJ1-2, with 11 nucleotides matching TRBD1. Germline loops: CDR1 LGHDT, CDR2 YNNKEL (reference sequence). The junction had 4 bases not matched to a gene; V was cut back by 3 bases and J by 4 bases. The CDR3 covers 15 residues. CDR3 DNA sequence: TGTGCCAGCAGCCAGACCGGGACAGGGGGCTATGGCTACACCTTC. Its protein is CASSQTGTGGYGYTF.

The chain joins TRBV4-3 to TRBJ1-2, with 10 bases that match TRBD1. This CDR3 comprises 19 residues. Germline CDR1 and CDR2: LGHNA and YSLEER. Trimming at V came to 2 bases and at J to 8 bases, leaving 20 bases not matched to a gene. The CDR3 here is CASSQSSSGTGAILFGYTF. The CDR3 nucleotides read TGCGCCAGCAGCCAATCTTCGTCGGGGACAGGGGCGATACTCTTCGGCTACACCTTC.

The V call is TRBV4-3, the J call TRBJ2-5; perhaps TRBD2 as D (7 bases). The CDR3 runs 16 residues. V gave up 5 bases and J gave up 2 bases, with 18 bases separating them. Germline CDR1 and CDR2: LGHNA and YSLEER. The chain's CDR3 is CASSSWGGRGQETQYF. In DNA, the CDR3 is TGCGCCAGCAGCTCCTGGGGGGGCAGAGGGCAAGAGACCCAGTACTTC.

The genes are TRBV29-1 and TRBJ2-4; 8 bases map to TRBD2. The CDR3 loop spans 16 amino acids. The V gene's germline CDR1 is SQVTM and CDR2 ANQGSEA. V was clipped by 2 bases and J by 6 bases; unmatched bases: 12. CDR3 region: CSVERSGGVGANIQYF. In DNA form, the CDR3 reads TGCAGCGTTGAACGCTCGGGAGGGGTCGGGGCAAACATTCAGTACTTC.

In nucleotides, the CDR3 is TGTGCCATCCGGACAGGAAATACCTACGAGCAGTACTTC. This sequence encodes CAIRTGNTYEQYF. The chain combines TRBV10-3 with TRBJ2-7, with 7 bases identical to TRBD1. The germline gives CDR1 ENHRY, CDR2 SYGVKD. Trimming at V came to 8 bases and at J to 2 bases, leaving 6 bases not matched to a gene. The CDR3 length is 13 residues.

The chain has TRBV7-2 and TRBJ2-4, with 7 nucleotides matching TRBD1. The CDR3 covers 17 residues. Trimming at V came to 5 bases and at J to 0 bases, leaving 10 bases not matched to a gene. CDR1 SGHTA and CDR2 FQGNSA come from the germline V gene. This CDR3 is CASSTRSTGLAKNIQYF. DNA of the CDR3: TGTGCCAGCAGCACTCGTTCGACAGGGCTAGCCAAAAACATTCAGTACTTC.

The chain recombines TRBV2 with TRBJ2-5; D remains ambiguous. CDR3 length: 14 residues. Trimming pared 4 bases from V and 5 bases from J, leaving 14 bases between. Germline CDR1 SNHLY, CDR2 FYNNEI. CDR3 protein: CASSGVKMRETQYF. The DNA of the CDR3 is TGTGCCAGCAGTGGGGTAAAAATGAGGGAGACCCAGTACTTC.

This clonotype turned up a few times. The rearrangement uses TRBV20-1 and TRBJ2-5, with TRBD2 matching 7 bases. The CDR3 spans 13 residues. Per germline, CDR1 DFQATT and CDR2 SNEGSKA (reference sequence). CDR3 in DNA: TGCAATGTGGGGGGGGGTCCCCAAGAGACCCAGTACTTC. This translates into CNVGGGPQETQYF.

The chain carries TRBV6-2 or TRBV6-3 and TRBJ2-1; TRBD2 is a possible D gene (5 bases). The CDR3 runs to 13 residues. The V gene lost 6 bases and the J gene lost 5 bases, with 11 bases spanning the gap. Germline V gene sequence: CDR1 MNHEY, CDR2 SVGEGT. The CDR3 sequence: CASRRTGDNEQFF. In DNA, the CDR3 is TGTGCCAGCAGGCGGACTGGAGACAATGAGCAGTTCTTC.

This clonotype was seen more than once but under ten times. The rearrangement links TRBV4-2 to TRBJ2-5; 11 positions match TRBD2. This CDR3 has 16 amino acids. V gave up 1 base and J gave up 10 bases; unmatched junction bases: 11. Germline CDR1 and CDR2: LGHNA and YNFKEQ. The CDR3 loop reads CASSQATSGGYGGQYF. The CDR3 bases are TGTGCCAGCAGCCAAGCTACTAGCGGGGGATATGGGGGCCAGTACTTC.